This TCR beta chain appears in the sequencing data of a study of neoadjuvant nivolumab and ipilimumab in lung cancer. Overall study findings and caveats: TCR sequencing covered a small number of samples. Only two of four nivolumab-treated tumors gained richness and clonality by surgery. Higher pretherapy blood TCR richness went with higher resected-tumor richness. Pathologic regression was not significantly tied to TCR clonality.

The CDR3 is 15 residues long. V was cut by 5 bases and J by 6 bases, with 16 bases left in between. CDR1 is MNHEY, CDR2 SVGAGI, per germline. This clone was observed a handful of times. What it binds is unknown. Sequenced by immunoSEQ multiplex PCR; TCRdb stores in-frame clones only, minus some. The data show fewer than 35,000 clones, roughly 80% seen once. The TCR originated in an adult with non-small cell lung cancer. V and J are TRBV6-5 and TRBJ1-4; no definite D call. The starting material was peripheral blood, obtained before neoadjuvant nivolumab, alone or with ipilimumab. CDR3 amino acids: CASSADSSSHEKLFF. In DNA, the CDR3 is TGTGCCAGCAGTGCCGACTCCTCTAGTCATGAAAAACTGTTTTTT.